A single T cell receptor beta chain is shown here with its context. The table lists this clonotype with a few counts. Its antigen is unknown. Per-base quality was not reported, and no clone a single base away is much larger than it. The data were taken from a study of T-cell reconstitution after alpha-beta-depleted transplantation in children (dated by TCRdb to about 2016). Describing the broader study: Using TCR repertoire profiling, the study followed T-cell immune reconstitution in a quantitative way in children after TCRalphabeta/CD19-depleted allogeneic hematopoietic cell transplantation.

CDR1 SQVTM and CDR2 ANQGSEA were looked up in the germline V gene. Trimming leaves V shorter by 6 bases and J shorter by 3 bases, with the junction holding 12 bases beyond the gene matches. From the cysteine up to the phenylalanine, the CDR3 has a length of 15 residues. Just CDR3 DNA is preserved here, 45 bases in frame from base 1. Libraries were constructed by PCR. TCRdb records Illumina HiSeq 2500 as the sequencer. TCR library preparation used molecular barcoding, with unique molecular identifiers applied to normalize quantification of the TCRbeta repertoire. TCRdb passed the public sequencing reads through fastp at Q25 and MiXCR, retaining productive beta sequences. Under each unique CDR3 protein, matching rows form one entry showing the most common genes and DNA. Present in this sample are fewer than 550,000 distinct CDR3 sequences, more than 9% of which were seen just once. The top ten constitute around 2% of the sample.

Explained via the paper, the treatment or condition label denotes: allogeneic hematopoietic cell transplantation with graft depleted of TCRalphabeta T cells and CD19 B cells. TCRalphabeta/CD19-depleted allogeneic hematopoietic cell grafts were given to the transplant recipients, all of whom were children. General study outcomes and caveats: The apparently early recovery of alphabetaT-cell counts about two months after transplant reportedly depended on only several hundred rapidly expanded clones that came from non-depleted graft cells. Hyperexpanded clone frequencies declined over subsequent months; after one year, T-cell counts and TCRbeta diversity were mostly attributed to newly produced T cells. In some patients, the high TCRbeta diversity seen at day 60 was put down to recipient T cells and intrathymic progenitors that had survived conditioning.

The TCR originated in a child aged 2-15 years with inherited bone marrow failure, due to receive a stem cell transplant. Sequencing was performed on PBMCs, taken before TCRalphabeta/CD19-depleted stem cell transplant. The chain was built from TRBV29-1 and TRBJ2-7, and TRBD1 aligns with 9 junction nucleotides. The bases read TGCAGCGTGGACCCAAAACAGGGGGCGAACTACGAGCAGTACTTC. Translated, it reads CSVDPKQGANYEQYF.